Each of the 22 T cell receptor beta chains below was sequenced from the same sample in a study of neoadjuvant anti-PD-1 for oral cavity cancer. Documented time point: after neoadjuvant nivolumab, at surgical resection. Some clones are missing from TCRdb's copy, which holds only in-frame ones; the method was immunoSEQ multiplex PCR. The table records about 14,000 clones, around 72% of them present only once. Sequences were derived from PBMCs, sampled after nivolumab (anti-PD-1) treatment. The receptors here all came from a person aged 40 to 85 with oral cavity squamous cell carcinoma.

This chain uses TRBV29-1 with TRBJ2-3; no clear D gene. V lost 4 bases to trimming and J lost 0 bases, with 8 bases between them. Germline CDR1 reads SQVTM; CDR2 reads ANQGSEA. This CDR3 contains 13 residues. The CDR3: CSVGAASTDTQYF. In DNA form, the CDR3 reads TGCAGCGTTGGGGCGGCCAGCACAGATACGCAGTATTTT.

The chain links TRBV7-8 to TRBJ2-2; perhaps D is TRBD1 or TRBD2 (5 bases each). Germline-derived CDR1 and CDR2 are SGHVS and FQNEAQ. Deletions cut 7 bases from V and 7 bases from J, with 16 bases between. The CDR3 is 14 residues long. CDR3 residues: CASTPSGAGGELFF. The CDR3 coding sequence is TGTGCCAGCACTCCCTCTGGGGCGGGCGGGGAGCTGTTTTTT. Together with reference TRBV7-8 and TRBJ2-2, the CDR3 gives the full variable domain: GAGVSQSPRYKVAKRGQDVALRCDPISGHVSLFWYQQALGQGPEFLTYFQNEAQLDKSGLPSDRFFAERPEGSVSTLKIQRTQQEDSAVYLCASTPSGAGGELFFGEGSRLTVL.

This rearrangement joins TRBV30 to TRBJ2-1; D not certain. V shed 0 bases and J shed 1 base, with 7 bases lying between them. Looked up from germline, CDR1 is GTSNPN and CDR2 is SVGIG (reference sequence). There are 14 residues in the CDR3. The CDR3 loop is CAWSVGGSYNEQFF. The CDR3 DNA sequence: TGTGCCTGGAGTGTAGGTGGATCCTACAATGAGCAGTTCTTC.

On this clone itself: One end of the junction fails to match germline, which may point to a read error. The chain employs TRBV7-7 and TRBJ2-2; the match to TRBD2 covers 8 bases. The CDR3 sequence is 17 residues long. Germline loops: CDR1 SSHAT, CDR2 FNYEAQ (reference sequence). CDR3 DNA sequence: TGTGCTAGCAGCCCAGGACTAGCCACAGCGGGGGCCGGGGAGCTGTTTTTT. Translated, it gives CASSPGLATAGAGELFF.

The genes are TRBV29-1 and TRBJ2-3, with TRBD2 matching over 12 bases. Germline V gives CDR1 SQVTM, CDR2 ANQGSEA. V was pared by 1 base and J by 0 bases, with 8 bases of the junction left unmatched. This CDR3 has 18 amino acids. The CDR3 here is CSVEVGLAGRGSTDTQYF. The CDR3 DNA sequence: TGCAGCGTTGAAGTTGGACTAGCGGGAAGGGGTAGCACAGATACGCAGTATTTT.

J is TRBJ1-2 and V is TRBV28; the D gene is possibly TRBD1 (6 bases). V was pared by 4 bases and J by 11 bases, with 17 bases between. Germline assignment: CDR1 MDHEN and CDR2 SYDVKM. This CDR3 has 13 amino acids. The CDR3 protein is CASSSGQGIPYTF. DNA of the CDR3: TGTGCCAGCAGTTCTGGGCAGGGGATTCCTTACACCTTC.

The gene calls are TRBV30 and TRBJ1-2, with 9 bases aligning to TRBD1. Germline V gene sequence: CDR1 GTSNPN, CDR2 SVGIG (reference sequence). This CDR3 contains 12 residues. The V gene end was trimmed by 5 bases and the J gene end by 4 bases; junction bases not matched to a gene: 2. The CDR3 protein is CAWGDRAYGYTF. The CDR3, as DNA: TGTGCCTGGGGGGACAGGGCCTATGGCTACACCTTC.

The chain recombines TRBV4-1 with TRBJ2-7; TRBD2 matches at 7 bases. The CDR3 length is 15 residues. The trim removed 5 bases at V and 5 bases at J, leaving 12 bases unmatched. Germline V lookup: CDR1 MGHRA, CDR2 YSYEKL. DNA of the CDR3: TGCGCCAGCAGCGCGCGGGAGAGCGGTAAAAACGAGCAGTACTTC. Translation: CASSARESGKNEQYF.

The chain joins TRBV19 to TRBJ1-5, with D possibly TRBD1 on 5 matching bases. The CDR3 extends over 17 amino acids. Trimming removed 10 bases from V and 0 bases from J, with 22 bases in between. Germline-derived CDR1 and CDR2 are LNHDA and SQIVND (reference sequence). The CDR3 coding sequence is TGTGCCACCACCATCTTGGGGGGAAGGGATAGCAATCAGCCCCAGCATTTT. It codes for CATTILGGRDSNQPQHF.

This clone has only a few counts. V and J are TRBV2 and TRBJ1-5, with 10 bases matching TRBD1. The CDR3 is 14 residues long. CDR1 is SNHLY, CDR2 FYNNEI, per germline. The junction had 6 bases not matched to a gene; V was cut back by 6 bases and J by 7 bases. The CDR3 here is CASRAQTGGQPQHF. For the CDR3, the DNA is TGTGCCAGCAGAGCTCAGACAGGGGGCCAGCCCCAGCATTTT.

This sequence joins TRBV29-1 and TRBJ2-3; 14 nucleotides align to TRBD2. The germline CDR1 and CDR2 sequences are SQVTM and ANQGSEA. The CDR3 covers 16 residues. With V trimmed by 7 bases and J by 6 bases, 12 bases remained unmatched. CDR3 DNA sequence: TGCAGCGCCGAAGGGACTAGCGGGAGCCTCAGGGATACGCAGTATTTT. Amino acid sequence: CSAEGTSGSLRDTQYF.

The J gene is TRBJ1-4, the V gene TRBV11-2; possible D gene TRBD1, 5 bases. Germline loops: CDR1 SGHAT, CDR2 FQNNGV. CDR3 size: 14 residues. V was pared by 5 bases and J by 0 bases, with 7 bases between. The CDR3 nucleotides are TGTGCCAGCAGCAAGGACACAACTAATGAAAAACTGTTTTTT. This translates into CASSKDTTNEKLFF.

The rearrangement joins TRBV30 to TRBJ2-3; 9 bases match TRBD2. The CDR3 extends over 15 amino acids. The V segment lost 0 bases and the J segment 2 bases; nucleotides outside the gene matches: 3. Germline CDR1 and CDR2: GTSNPN and SVGIG (reference sequence). CDR3 sequence (DNA): TGTGCCTGGAGTGTAGGCGGGAGGGCCACAGATACGCAGTATTTT. It encodes CAWSVGGRATDTQYF.

The chain couples TRBV19 to TRBJ1-2; the D gene is possibly TRBD1 (6 bases). V was clipped by 3 bases and J by 4 bases, with 9 bases between them. In germline, CDR1 is LNHDA, CDR2 SQIVND (reference sequence). This CDR3 is built from 13 residues. The CDR3 here is CASSIPDSYGYTF. For the CDR3, the DNA is TGTGCCAGTAGTATCCCGGACAGCTATGGCTACACCTTC. Full variable domain (rest looked up from reference TRBV19 and TRBJ1-2): DGGITQSPKYLFRKEGQNVTLSCEQNLNHDAMYWYRQDPGQGLRLIYYSQIVNDFQKGDIAEGYSVSREKKESFPLTVTSAQKNPTAFYLCASSIPDSYGYTFGSGTRLTVV.

This clone was detected a few times. This chain joins TRBV28 and TRBJ1-1; D not resolved. Germline CDR1 MDHEN, CDR2 SYDVKM. The CDR3 runs 15 residues. V was trimmed by 6 bases and J by 3 bases, leaving 17 bases between them. CDR3 sequence: CASRQSIGLDTEAFF. CDR3 DNA: TGTGCCAGCAGGCAGTCGATAGGGTTGGACACTGAAGCTTTCTTT. Combining the CDR3 with reference TRBV28 and TRBJ1-1 gives the whole variable domain DVKVTQSSRYLVKRTGEKVFLECVQDMDHENMFWYRQDPGLGLRLIYFSYDVKMKEKGDIPEGYSVSREKKERFSLILESASTNQTSMYLCASRQSIGLDTEAFFGQGTRLTVV.

This chain links TRBV5-4 with TRBJ2-5; D gene uncertain. Between the trimmed V and J ends, which lost 0 bases and 3 bases, there was a span of 12 bases. Germline values: CDR1 SGHNT, CDR2 YYREEE (reference sequence). The CDR3 covers 15 residues. CDR3: CASSLARAKEETQYF. CDR3 sequence (DNA): TGTGCCAGCAGCTTGGCCCGGGCCAAGGAAGAGACCCAGTACTTC.

This chain connects TRBV29-1 to TRBJ1-3, with D unclear. The V end lost 3 bases, the J end lost 0 bases, and 9 bases lay between the germline ends. This CDR3 contains 14 residues. Per germline, CDR1 SQVTM and CDR2 ANQGSEA. The CDR3 bases are TGCAGCGTTGATCCCACAGCCTCTGGAAACACCATATATTTT. Its protein is CSVDPTASGNTIYF.

The chain is built from TRBV6-1 and TRBJ2-3, with D perhaps TRBD2 (5 bases). Trimming took off 7 bases at V and 4 bases at J, with 15 bases between the two ends. CDR1 is MNHNS and CDR2 is SASEGT in the germline V gene. CDR3 size: 14 residues. The DNA of the CDR3 is TGTGCCAGCAACCCGGAGGCGATCGCAGATACGCAGTATTTT. Translated: CASNPEAIADTQYF.

The chain couples TRBV18 to TRBJ2-7; D gene uncertain. The CDR3 covers 13 residues. Germline V gene data show CDR1 as KGHSH and CDR2 as LQKENI. Trimming removed 2 bases at V and 1 base at J, with 6 bases between. The CDR3, as DNA: TGTGCCAGCTCACCAGGGTTGTCCTACGAGCAGTACTTC. It is translated as CASSPGLSYEQYF. The whole variable domain, remainder taken from reference TRBV18 and TRBJ2-7, is NAGVMQNPRHLVRRRGQEARLRCSPMKGHSHVYWYRQLPEEGLKFMVYLQKENIIDESGMPKERFSAEFPKEGPSILRIQQVVRGDSAAYFCASSPGLSYEQYFGPGTRLTVT.

The genes are TRBV27 and TRBJ2-7, with D unresolved. This CDR3 has 13 amino acids. Trimming removed 8 bases from V and 3 bases from J, with 14 bases in between. Per the germline V gene, CDR1 is MNHEY and CDR2 is SMNVEV (reference sequence). CDR3 bases: TGTGCCAGCGGTCGCCGCATAAACTACGAGCAGTACTTC. It codes for CASGRRINYEQYF.

The V gene is TRBV11-2, the J gene TRBJ2-7; 10 bases align to TRBD1. The germline gives CDR1 SGHAT, CDR2 FQNNGV. The CDR3 runs 16 residues. Trimming removed 3 bases from V and 6 bases from J; junction bases left unmatched: 11. CDR3 protein: CASSFAPGQGKGEQYF. The CDR3 DNA sequence: TGTGCCAGCAGCTTCGCGCCGGGACAGGGGAAAGGCGAGCAGTACTTC.

This clone is a singleton in its sample. The rearrangement links TRBV7-2 to TRBJ2-7; 11 positions agree with TRBD2. The germline V gene has CDR1 SGHTA and CDR2 FQGNSA. With 6 bases clipped from V and 0 bases from J, the junction kept 4 bases outside the gene matches. This CDR3 comprises 15 residues. For the CDR3, the DNA is TGTGCCAGCAGTCTTACTAGCGGGAGCTCCTACGAGCAGTACTTC. Residues: CASSLTSGSSYEQYF. The full variable domain, rest sourced from reference TRBV7-2 and TRBJ2-7, is GAGVSQSPSNKVTEKGKDVELRCDPISGHTALYWYRQSLGQGLEFLIYFQGNSAPDKSGLPSDRFSAERTGGSVSTLTIQRTQQEDSAVYLCASSLTSGSSYEQYFGPGTRLTVT.